The rows below give T cell receptor beta chains drawn from one sample of a study of response to subunit inactivated influenza vaccine. TCRdb redid the calling of the RT-PCR reads with MiXCR, one entry per CDR3 protein. The sample has about 520,000 distinct CDR3 sequences; 6% to 9% are singletons. The source was PBMCs from blood, collected around 2 years after vaccination. These receptors were taken from a man between 50 and 75 years old who received an inactivated influenza vaccine. Both conserved end residues are part of each CDR3. The D gene is left open where the match is weak. Size tells how often a clone was seen (once, few, many) or the class of an expanded clone, and some rows leave it out.

V	D	J	size	DNA	CDR3
TRBV6-5	.	TRBJ2-5	many	TGTGCCAGCAGTTACTCGGAGGGAAGGGAGACCCAGTACTTC	CASSYSEGRETQYF
TRBV2	.	TRBJ2-7	few	TGTGCCAGCAGTTTGGACAGAAGCGAGCAGTACTTC	CASSLDRSEQYF
TRBV29-1	TRBD1	TRBJ1-2	many	TGCAGCGTTGACGAAGGACAGGGCTATTCTGGCTACACCTTC	CSVDEGQGYSGYTF
TRBV4-1	TRBD2	TRBJ2-3	many	TGCGCCAGCAGCCACCCCGGGGGGGGTACAGATACGCAGTATTTT	CASSHPGGGTDTQYF
TRBV12-3/TRBV12-4	.	TRBJ2-1	.	TGTGCCAGCAGTACGACGGAATGGGAGCAGTTCTTC	CASSTTEWEQFF
TRBV5-1	.	TRBJ2-3	few	TGCGCCAGCAGCCCGGGTGGGGGCGCGGGAACAGATACGCAGTATTTT	CASSPGGGAGTDTQYF
TRBV5-1	.	TRBJ1-1	many	TGCGCCAGCAGCCCCAACAATGTGGCCACTGAAGCTTTCTTT	CASSPNNVATEAFF
TRBV10-3	.	TRBJ2-5	few	TGTGCCATCAGTGACGACCAAGAGACCCAGTACTTC	CAISDDQETQYF
TRBV6-1	.	TRBJ2-7	many	TGTGCCAGCAGTGAAGGGGGGTCTCCCTACGAGCAGTACTTC	CASSEGGSPYEQYF
TRBV28	.	TRBJ2-7	few	TGTGCCAGCGGACGAGAACCCTACAGCGAACCCTCCTACGAGCAGTACTTC	CASGREPYSEPSYEQYF
TRBV12-3/TRBV12-4	TRBD1	TRBJ2-2	few	TGTGCCACCCCGCACAGGGGCACCGGGGAGCTGTTTTTT	CATPHRGTGELFF
TRBV3-1	.	TRBJ1-1	few	TGTGCCAGCAGCCCCCCCCCACAGGGAATGAACACTGAAGCTTTCTTT	CASSPPPQGMNTEAFF
TRBV28	.	TRBJ2-7	.	TGTGCCAGCATCCGAAGTCCCTACGAGCAGTACTTC	CASIRSPYEQYF
TRBV28	.	TRBJ2-7	many	TGTGCCAGCAGCGGACCGGGACTGTCCTACGAGCAGTACTTC	CASSGPGLSYEQYF
TRBV7-8	.	TRBJ2-7	many	TGTGCCAGCAGCTTAAAGGGGTCGAACCACTACGAGCAGTACTTC	CASSLKGSNHYEQYF
TRBV24-1	.	TRBJ1-1	few	TGTGCCACCAGTGAGGGGGAAGTAAGCACTGAAGCTTTCTTT	CATSEGEVSTEAFF
TRBV4-3	.	TRBJ2-2	.	TGCGCCAGCAGCCGGTATAACACCGGGGAGCTGTTTTTT	CASSRYNTGELFF
TRBV4-1	.	TRBJ1-5	many	TGCGCCAGCAGCCAAGTCCCAGGGGGCAATCAGCCCCAGCATTTT	CASSQVPGGNQPQHF
TRBV5-1	.	TRBJ1-1	many	TGCGCCAGCAGCTTGCAATCAGGGAACACTGAAGCTTTCTTT	CASSLQSGNTEAFF
TRBV29-1	.	TRBJ2-7	.	TGCAGCCCCTTTATAAGGGCCGGCCCCTACGAGCAGTACTTC	CSPFIRAGPYEQYF
TRBV2	.	TRBJ1-1	few	TGTGCCAGGGTATACAGGAATTCTGAAGCTTTCTTT	CARVYRNSEAFF
TRBV11-2	.	TRBJ2-1	.	TGTGCCAGCAGCTTAGCCCGGGTTGAGAATGAGCAGTTCTTC	CASSLARVENEQFF
TRBV20-1	TRBD2	TRBJ2-1	.	TGCAGTGCGGACCCCATCAAGGTTGGGAGCGGGGGGCACAATGAGCAGTTCTTC	CSADPIKVGSGGHNEQFF
TRBV13	TRBD1	TRBJ2-3	few	TGTGCCAGCAGCGACCGGGACAGGGACCCCCTTCAGATCACAGATACGCAGTATTTT	CASSDRDRDPLQITDTQYF
TRBV28	TRBD1	TRBJ1-2	.	TGTGCCAGCAGTTTGACAGGGGGGTTAAACTATGGCTACACCTTC	CASSLTGGLNYGYTF
TRBV29-1	TRBD2	TRBJ2-2	few	TGCAGCGCCCGCCGACTAGCGGGGGGCTCCGGGGAGCTGTTTTTT	CSARRLAGGSGELFF
TRBV11-1	.	TRBJ1-1	.	TGTGCCAGCAGCTTATTGGCGGAGAAGACTGAAGCTTTCTTT	CASSLLAEKTEAFF
TRBV5-1	TRBD1	TRBJ2-7	few	TGCGCCAGCAGCTTGGCCCTCGGACAGGGGATCTACGAGCAGTACTTC	CASSLALGQGIYEQYF
TRBV29-1	.	TRBJ1-1	.	TGCAGCGTTGATTCGGTGAACACTGAAGCTTTCTTT	CSVDSVNTEAFF
TRBV10-3	.	TRBJ2-5	few	TGTGCCATCAGTATGATGCAAGAGACCCAGTACTTC	CAISMMQETQYF
TRBV5-1	.	TRBJ1-4	few	TGCGCCAGCAGCTTGGTAGGGGAACCTGAAAAACTGTTTTTT	CASSLVGEPEKLFF
TRBV20-1	TRBD1	TRBJ1-1	few	TGCAGTGCTAGACCCGGGACAGCGAACACTGAAGCTTTCTTT	CSARPGTANTEAFF
TRBV5-1	.	TRBJ1-1	many	TGCGCCAGCAGGGAGGGGGTGAACACTGAAGCTTTCTTT	CASREGVNTEAFF
TRBV5-1	TRBD2	TRBJ2-3	many	TGCGCCAGCAGGATGGGGACTAGCGGGATATCAGATACGCAGTATTTT	CASRMGTSGISDTQYF
TRBV18	.	TRBJ2-7	few	TGTGCCAGCTCAGTCGACAGTTATCCAGGGAACGAGCAGTACTTC	CASSVDSYPGNEQYF
TRBV5-1	TRBD1	TRBJ2-1	few	TGCGCCAGCAGCTCTTCTGCCGGGACAGACGTACCGTACAATGAGCAGTTCTTC	CASSSSAGTDVPYNEQFF
TRBV20-1	.	TRBJ2-5	few	TGCAGTGCTGAAACGGGGGAAGGCCAAGAGACCCAGTACTTC	CSAETGEGQETQYF
TRBV7-9	TRBD1	TRBJ2-7	few	TGTGCCAGCAGCTTCGGCTCAGGGGGTTACTACGAGCAGTACTTC	CASSFGSGGYYEQYF
TRBV6-1	TRBD1	TRBJ1-1	many	TGTGCCAGCAGTGTCGGGACAGTACGGAACACTGAAGCTTTCTTT	CASSVGTVRNTEAFF
TRBV9	.	TRBJ2-7	few	TGTGCCAGCAGCGTAGCCTCGGGCTCCTACGAGCAGTACTTC	CASSVASGSYEQYF
TRBV13	.	TRBJ2-3	many	TGTGCCAGCAGCTCAAGCAAGATCGGGGCAGATACGCAGTATTTT	CASSSSKIGADTQYF
TRBV5-1	.	TRBJ2-2	few	TGCGCCAGCAGCCCGAATGTAGGCGGGGAGCTGTTTTTT	CASSPNVGGELFF
TRBV12-3/TRBV12-4	.	TRBJ2-7	few	TGTGCCAGCAGTTTTAGCCCTCTCGTGGGGGGCACCTACGAGCAGTACTTC	CASSFSPLVGGTYEQYF
TRBV2	.	TRBJ1-3	many	TGTGCCACCAGCAGGGAGGTCGGAAACACCATATATTTT	CATSREVGNTIYF
TRBV12-3/TRBV12-4	.	TRBJ1-2	.	TGTGCCAGCGCAGTTACCTATGGCTACACCTTC	CASAVTYGYTF
TRBV10-3	TRBD1	TRBJ1-1	few	TGTGCCATCAGTGGACAGGGCGCGGGGAACACTGAAGCTTTCTTT	CAISGQGAGNTEAFF
TRBV29-1	TRBD1	TRBJ1-5	few	TGCAGGGCTTCCACTTTTCCGGGACAGGGGTTCAATCAGCCCCAGCATTTT	CRASTFPGQGFNQPQHF
TRBV10-3	TRBD1	TRBJ1-1	few	TGTGCCATCAGGGAAGCGGGGACAGAGGGCACTGAAGCTTTCTTT	CAIREAGTEGTEAFF
TRBV7-2	TRBD2	TRBJ2-1	many	TGTGCCAGCAGCTTAAGGGCGGGAGGGCAGAACAATGAGCAGTTCTTC	CASSLRAGGQNNEQFF
TRBV12-3/TRBV12-4	TRBD2	TRBJ2-1	few	TGTGCCAGCAGCGGGGGGTCGACCAGCTACAATGAGCAGTTCTTC	CASSGGSTSYNEQFF
TRBV12-3/TRBV12-4	TRBD2	TRBJ2-3	.	TGTGCCAGCAGGCGTAGCGGGATCGGCACAGATACGCAGTATTTT	CASRRSGIGTDTQYF
TRBV5-5	.	TRBJ1-3	many	TGTGCCAGCAGCTTGGCTCCGAGGGGGGGAAACACCATATATTTT	CASSLAPRGGNTIYF